This TCR beta chain is from a study of T cells after yellow fever vaccination. Conversion of TCR transcripts into cDNA relied on 5'RACE template switching, which added a universal primer site and UMIs. TCRdb reanalysed the 5' RACE reads using MiXCR and keeps one entry per CDR3 protein. Of hundreds of thousands of distinct CDR3 sequences in the sample, 12% are singletons; the top ten hold under 15%. This clonotype was picked up a small number of times. Its antigen remains unknown. The CDR3 covers 15 residues. Germline CDR1 is SGHNT and CDR2 is YYREEE (reference sequence). Germline trimming cut 1 base from V and 5 bases from J; bases unmatched to any gene: 2. General study points: One caveat is that FACS-sorted repertoires could contain abundant clonotypes contaminating from the bulk population. The CD4 and CD8 compartments had a small share of their clonotypes in common. Booster samples showed a return of most primary-vaccination clones (roughly 95% CD4, roughly 85% CD8).

This chain uses TRBV5-4 with TRBJ2-2; 10 nucleotides align to TRBD2. The sequence derives from a man aged 30 to 39 who received the YFV17D yellow fever vaccine. The sample consisted of PBMCs, taken on the day of the yellow fever booster vaccination. CDR3 amino acids: CASSLPLAGTGELFF. The CDR3 DNA sequence: TGTGCCAGCAGCTTGCCACTAGCGGGGACCGGGGAGCTGTTTTTT.